This T cell receptor beta chain was observed in a study of T cells expressing NK-cell markers. Study summary: Investigators obtained TCR beta repertoires from sorted CD3+CD56+NKG2C+, CD3+CD56+NKG2C- and CD3+CD56-NKG2C+ T cells.

Beta-chain TCR cDNA was generated via 5'RACE template switching with UMIs. Following a re-call of the 5' RACE reads, TCRdb has one entry per CDR3 protein and lacks DNA. This sample's table has hundreds of thousands of distinct CDR3 sequences. The CDR3 contains 15 residues. Study-wide results and caveats: Several donors' CD3+CD56-NKG2C+ cells were dominated by the same clonotypes. The HCMV specificity of the expanded NKG2C+ T cell clones stayed unresolved.

On this clonotype itself: Its antigen is not identified.

The chain employs TRBV12-3 or TRBV12-4 and TRBJ2-1; TCRdb's D gene call, TRBD1, goes unchecked for lack of DNA. Sequencing used blood T cells: a sorted CD56 or NKG2C T cell subset, CD4+ or CD8+ T cells, or bulk PBMC T cells (not recorded which). The sequence came from a woman between 18 and 70 years old in good health. The CDR3 reads CASSLPHRGYNEQFF.